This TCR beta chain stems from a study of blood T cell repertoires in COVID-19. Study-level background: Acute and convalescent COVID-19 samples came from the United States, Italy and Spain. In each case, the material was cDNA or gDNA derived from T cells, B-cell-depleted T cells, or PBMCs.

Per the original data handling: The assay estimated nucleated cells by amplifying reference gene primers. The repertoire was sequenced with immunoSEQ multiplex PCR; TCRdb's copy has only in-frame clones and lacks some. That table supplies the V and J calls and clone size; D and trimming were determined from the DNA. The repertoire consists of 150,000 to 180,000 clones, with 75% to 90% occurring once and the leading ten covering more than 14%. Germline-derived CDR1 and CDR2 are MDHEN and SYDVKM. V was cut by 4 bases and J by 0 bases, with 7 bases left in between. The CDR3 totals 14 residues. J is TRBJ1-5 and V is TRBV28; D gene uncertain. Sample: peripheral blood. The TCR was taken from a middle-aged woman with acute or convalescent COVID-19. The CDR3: CASSSQNSNQPQHF. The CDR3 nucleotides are TGTGCCAGCAGTTCCCAAAATAGCAATCAGCCCCAGCATTTT.